This record concerns one T cell receptor (beta chain) sequence. Its target is not known. This record comes from a study of molecular identifiers for immune sequencing clone quantification. The overall study: In replicates, the authors split RNA from roughly 20,000 or 100,000 naive CD8 cells five ways and sequenced four.

The CDR3 consists of 13 residues. Germline loops: CDR1 MNHNY, CDR2 SVGAGI (reference sequence). V dropped 6 bases and J dropped 0 bases, with 6 bases sitting between them. Study-wide results and caveats: Identical barcode-sharing TCR molecules could lead to underestimated sizes for highly expanded clones.

Naive CD8 libraries used about 20,000 to 1,000,000 sorted cells and 10%, 30% or 50% RNA. MiXCR was run by TCRdb on the PCR reads, yielding one entry per CDR3 protein. Of around 460,000 distinct CDR3 sequences in the sample, around 25% were seen once. The specimen sequenced was naive CD8+ T cells from blood, with Jurkat cell RNA spiked in. Subset specified: FACS-sorted CD8+CD4-CCR7+CD45RA+ naive T cells. V and J are TRBV6-6 and TRBJ1-3; possible D gene TRBD1, 5 bases. The receptor was isolated from a human donor in good health. Some libraries in this study had Jurkat cell RNA spiked in. Written as DNA, the CDR3 is TGTGCCAGCAGACAGGACTCTGGAAACACCATATATTTT. Residues: CASRQDSGNTIYF.